One and the same sample provided the 22 T cell receptor beta chains below, sequenced in a study of identical twins. TCRdb re-analysed the 5' RACE reads in MiXCR, keeping a single row per CDR3 protein. Among approximately 700,000 distinct CDR3 sequences listed, 6% to 6.5% were seen once. Sequenced input: naive T cells sorted from blood. The receptors originated from a man aged 18-30 years in good health.

This clonotype was counted between two and nine times. V is TRBV5-1 and J is TRBJ1-1; 7 bases match TRBD1. Germline V gene lookup returns CDR1 SGHRS and CDR2 YFSETQ. CDR3 length equals 16 residues. The V gene end was trimmed by 0 bases and the J gene end by 2 bases; junction bases not matched to a gene: 7. The CDR3, as DNA: TGCGCCAGCAGCTTGGTTGGGACAGACATAAACACTGAAGCTTTCTTT. Protein: CASSLVGTDINTEAFF.

This clonotype was seen at least ten times. The V and J genes are TRBV28 and TRBJ2-1; 12 nucleotides align to TRBD2. This CDR3 is built from 17 residues. Germline CDR1 reads MDHEN; CDR2 reads SYDVKM. Germline trimming cut 8 bases from V and 0 bases from J; bases unmatched to any gene: 8. In DNA form, the CDR3 reads TGTGCCAGCCGCGGACTAGCGGGGAGGAGCTCCTACAATGAGCAGTTCTTC. Encoded protein: CASRGLAGRSSYNEQFF.

In its sample, this clonotype was seen many times. The genes are TRBV7-2 and TRBJ2-7, with D perhaps TRBD2 (5 bases). The germline V gene has CDR1 SGHTA and CDR2 FQGNSA. V shed 6 bases and J shed 4 bases, with 16 bases lying between them. This CDR3 is 14 amino acids long. CDR3 loop: CASSSRTGDYEQYF. The CDR3, as DNA: TGTGCCAGCAGTTCCCGGACTGGTGATTACGAGCAGTACTTC.

This clonotype was counted many times. The chain couples TRBV12-3 or TRBV12-4 to TRBJ2-2; 8 nucleotides line up with TRBD2. V shed 3 bases, J shed 7 bases, and the junction held 7 bases outside the gene matches. This CDR3 region has 15 residues. The CDR3 reads CASSFGTRGGGELFF. CDR3 in DNA: TGTGCCAGCAGTTTTGGGACTAGAGGGGGCGGGGAGCTGTTTTTT.

This clonotype has a count of ten or more. V gene TRBV12-3 or TRBV12-4 combines with J gene TRBJ1-1, with a weak D call TRBD1 (6 bases). The V and J ends lost 5 bases and 1 base respectively, with 11 bases between them. The CDR3 loop spans 14 amino acids. The CDR3 here is CASSPTGTNTEAFF. For the CDR3, the DNA is TGTGCCAGCAGTCCTACAGGGACGAACACTGAAGCTTTCTTT.

This clonotype appeared many times. V is TRBV12-3 or TRBV12-4 and J is TRBJ2-5, with 7 bases identical to TRBD2. The CDR3 runs to 13 residues. V shed 3 bases, J shed 4 bases, and the junction held 2 bases outside the gene matches. As DNA, the CDR3 is TGTGCCAGCAGTTTTACGGGAGGAGAGACCCAGTACTTC. Its protein is CASSFTGGETQYF.

This clonotype was detected many times. The chain recombines TRBV6-2 or TRBV6-3 with TRBJ2-5; 8 bases match TRBD1. This CDR3 has 15 amino acids. Germline CDR1 is MNHEY and CDR2 is SVGEGT. The junction had 4 bases not matched to a gene; V was cut back by 2 bases and J by 2 bases. The chain's CDR3 is CASSYGTGTQETQYF. CDR3 nucleotide sequence: TGTGCCAGCAGTTACGGGACAGGAACTCAAGAGACCCAGTACTTC.

This clonotype has a count of ten or more. The V call is TRBV5-1, the J call TRBJ2-3; TRBD2 agrees at 7 bases. The germline CDR1 and CDR2 sequences are SGHRS and YFSETQ. CDR3 length equals 17 residues. Unmatched junction bases numbered 8, after V lost 1 base and J lost 0 bases. The CDR3 is CASSLSVISGSTDTQYF. CDR3 coding DNA: TGCGCCAGCAGCTTGTCGGTCATTAGCGGGAGCACAGATACGCAGTATTTT.

The chain recombines TRBV3-1 with TRBJ2-7; weak D call: TRBD2 (5 bases). CDR1 LGHDT and CDR2 YNNKEL come from the germline V gene (reference sequence). CDR3 length: 15 amino acids. V shed 1 base and J shed 5 bases, with 15 bases lying between them. The CDR3 region is CASSQGRSGVHEQYF. In DNA, the CDR3 is TGTGCCAGCAGCCAAGGGAGGAGCGGAGTTCACGAGCAGTACTTC.

There are many counts of this clonotype. The V call is TRBV29-1, the J call TRBJ2-3, with TRBD1 matching over 7 bases. The junction had 6 bases not matched to a gene; V was cut back by 7 bases and J by 2 bases. This CDR3 is 13 amino acids long. From germline, CDR1 is SQVTM and CDR2 ANQGSEA. DNA for the CDR3: TGCAGCGCAGGGGGACACAACACAGATACGCAGTATTTT. Amino acid sequence: CSAGGHNTDTQYF.

This clonotype showed up just a few times. The CDR3 sequence: CASSQDLRGEQFF. The CDR3 nucleotides are TGCGCCAGCAGCCAAGATTTACGGGGCGAGCAGTTCTTC. The chain recombines TRBV4-3 with TRBJ2-1, with D perhaps assigned TRBD1 or TRBD2 (5 bases each). This CDR3 comprises 13 residues. Trimming took 0 bases from V and 10 from J, leaving 10 bases between them. Germline V CDR1 and CDR2: LGHNA, YSLEER.

The chain employs TRBV6-1 and TRBJ1-6; D might be TRBD1 (5 bases). This CDR3 is 13 amino acids long. The V gene lost 8 bases and the J gene lost 14 bases, with 19 bases spanning the gap. Germline V gene sequence: CDR1 MNHNS, CDR2 SASEGT. The CDR3 loop reads CASQRGGDFTLHF. CDR3 DNA: TGTGCCAGCCAGAGGGGAGGGGATTTTACCCTCCACTTT.

The rearrangement uses TRBV6-2 or TRBV6-3 and TRBJ2-7; no clear D gene. V was trimmed by 7 bases and J by 6 bases, leaving 10 bases between them. The CDR3 is made up of 11 amino acids. The germline V gene has CDR1 MNHEY and CDR2 SVGEGT. This chain's CDR3 is CASTVDGEQYF. DNA for the CDR3: TGTGCCAGCACCGTCGACGGCGAGCAGTACTTC.

The gene calls are TRBV3-1 and TRBJ1-5; 11 nucleotides align to TRBD1. Germline CDR1 LGHDT, CDR2 YNNKEL (reference sequence). CDR3 length: 15 residues. J gave up 5 bases and V 3 bases, and 3 bases lay outside the gene matches. The CDR3 coding sequence is TGTGCCAGCAGCCATTCGGGACAGGGGGATCAGCCCCAGCATTTT. Amino acid sequence: CASSHSGQGDQPQHF.

This clonotype occurred a few times. The chain combines TRBV2 with TRBJ2-7; D uncertain. Germline V gene lookup returns CDR1 SNHLY and CDR2 FYNNEI. The V and J ends lost 10 bases and 3 bases respectively, with 16 bases between them. The CDR3 consists of 13 residues. CDR3 in amino acids: CATDLDGDYEQYF. The DNA for the CDR3 is TGTGCCACCGACCTGGACGGAGACTACGAGCAGTACTTC.

The table lists this clonotype with many counts. The chain recombines TRBV12-5 with TRBJ2-1, with unresolved D. The V end lost 5 bases, the J end lost 0 bases, and 8 bases lay between the germline ends. This CDR3 is built from 14 residues. Germline CDR1 and CDR2: LGHNT and FRNRAP. The chain's CDR3 is CASGMLSSYNEQFF. CDR3 sequence (DNA): TGTGCTAGTGGTATGCTGAGCTCCTACAATGAGCAGTTCTTC. Full variable domain (outside the CDR3, taken from reference TRBV12-5 and TRBJ2-1): DARVTQTPRHKVTEMGQEVTMRCQPILGHNTVFWYRQTMMQGLELLAYFRNRAPLDDSGMPKDRFSAEMPDATLATLKIQPSEPRDSAVYFCASGMLSSYNEQFFGPGTRLTVL.

This clonotype turned up a few times. The V call is TRBV18, the J call TRBJ2-1; 8 nucleotides agree with TRBD2. After removal of 0 bases from V and 2 bases from J, the junction contained 3 bases not matched to a gene. The CDR3 is 16 residues long. Per the germline V gene, CDR1 is KGHSH and CDR2 is LQKENI. The CDR3 DNA sequence: TGTGCCAGCTCACCACCTCGGGAGGGGGCCTACAATGAGCAGTTCTTC. Residues: CASSPPREGAYNEQFF.

The chain uses TRBV18 and TRBJ1-1, with D possibly being TRBD1 (6 bases). The CDR3 length is 13 residues. V gave up 4 bases and J gave up 4 bases, with 10 bases separating them. Germline V gene lookup returns CDR1 KGHSH and CDR2 LQKENI. CDR3: CASSQDRITEAFF. The CDR3 DNA sequence: TGTGCCAGCTCACAGGACAGAATCACTGAAGCTTTCTTT.

This clonotype showed up many times. The chain recombines TRBV9 with TRBJ1-2; 7 nucleotides match TRBD1. This CDR3 is 14 amino acids long. V gave up 5 bases and J gave up 3 bases; unmatched junction bases: 7. Germline V CDR1 and CDR2: SGDLS, YYNGEE. CDR3 nucleotide sequence: TGTGCCAGCAGAGGGCTCAGGGGGGACTATGGCTACACCTTC. Translated, it gives CASRGLRGDYGYTF.

Details on this clonotype: A read error is possible here, since a much larger clone lies one base away. The rearrangement uses TRBV7-2 and TRBJ2-1; tentatively, D is TRBD2 (5 bases). Trimming shortened V by 1 base and J by 9 bases, and 16 bases separated the two germline ends. This CDR3 is built from 15 residues. The germline V gene has CDR1 SGHTA and CDR2 FQGNSA. CDR3 DNA: TGTGCCAGCAGCTTAGAGGCTAGCCGTGGCAGTGAGCAGTTCTTC. Its translation is CASSLEASRGSEQFF.

This clonotype was counted between two and nine times. The J gene is TRBJ2-5, the V gene TRBV28, with 7 nucleotides matching TRBD2. V was clipped by 5 bases and J by 2 bases; unmatched bases: 8. Per germline, CDR1 MDHEN and CDR2 SYDVKM. CDR3 length equals 15 residues. The CDR3 DNA is TGTGCCAGCAGTGCCGCCCTGGGACTACAAGAGACCCAGTACTTC. The encoded protein is CASSAALGLQETQYF.

In this sample, this clonotype turned up many times. The J gene is TRBJ2-5, the V gene TRBV20-1; a weak D match, TRBD2 (5 bases). The germline V and J ends were trimmed by 4 bases and 2 bases, with 17 bases remaining between them. The CDR3 is 15 amino acids. In germline, CDR1 is DFQATT, CDR2 SNEGSKA (reference sequence). The CDR3 DNA follows: TGCAGTGCTAACCCACTAGGGTCGGGTCAAGAGACCCAGTACTTC. Residues: CSANPLGSGQETQYF.